The clone carrying this T cell receptor (beta chain) appeared a few times. The data were taken from a study of blood T cells in healthy people across ages. Sample-barcoded 5' priming and a J-beta primer mix drove a second PCR of about 7 to 11 cycles. Via MiXCR, TCRdb re-called the 5' RACE reads, giving one row per CDR3 protein. The sample includes more than 1 million distinct CDR3 sequences, around 43% seen only once; the top ten take 18%. This CDR3 comprises 16 residues. Trimming shortened V by 0 bases and J by 1 base, and 10 bases separated the two germline ends. Germline CDR1 is SGHDN and CDR2 is FVKESK.

The rearrangement uses TRBV14 and TRBJ2-1, with TRBD1 as a possible D gene (6 bases). This TCR was sampled from a woman between 55 and 75 years old in good health. Sequencing was done on a sample of blood. The CDR3 region is CASSQEFQGSYNEQFF. The CDR3 nucleotides read TGTGCCAGCAGCCAAGAGTTTCAGGGGTCCTACAATGAGCAGTTCTTC.